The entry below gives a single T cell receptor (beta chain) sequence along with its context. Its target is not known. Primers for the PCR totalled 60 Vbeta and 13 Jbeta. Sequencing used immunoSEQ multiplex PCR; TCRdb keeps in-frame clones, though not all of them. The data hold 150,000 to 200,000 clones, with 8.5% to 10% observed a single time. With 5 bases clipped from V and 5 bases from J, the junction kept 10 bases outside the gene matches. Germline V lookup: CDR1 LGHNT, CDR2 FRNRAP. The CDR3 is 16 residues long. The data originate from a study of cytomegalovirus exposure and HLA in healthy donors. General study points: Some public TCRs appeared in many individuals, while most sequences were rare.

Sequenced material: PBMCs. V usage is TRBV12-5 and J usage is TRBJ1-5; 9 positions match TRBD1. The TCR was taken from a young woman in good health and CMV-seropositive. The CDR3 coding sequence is TGTGCTAGTGGTCCGGGGACAGGGACGTCAGATCAGCCCCAGCATTTT. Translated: CASGPGTGTSDQPQHF. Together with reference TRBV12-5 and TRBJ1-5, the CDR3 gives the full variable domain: DARVTQTPRHKVTEMGQEVTMRCQPILGHNTVFWYRQTMMQGLELLAYFRNRAPLDDSGMPKDRFSAEMPDATLATLKIQPSEPRDSAVYFCASGPGTGTSDQPQHFGDGTRLSIL.